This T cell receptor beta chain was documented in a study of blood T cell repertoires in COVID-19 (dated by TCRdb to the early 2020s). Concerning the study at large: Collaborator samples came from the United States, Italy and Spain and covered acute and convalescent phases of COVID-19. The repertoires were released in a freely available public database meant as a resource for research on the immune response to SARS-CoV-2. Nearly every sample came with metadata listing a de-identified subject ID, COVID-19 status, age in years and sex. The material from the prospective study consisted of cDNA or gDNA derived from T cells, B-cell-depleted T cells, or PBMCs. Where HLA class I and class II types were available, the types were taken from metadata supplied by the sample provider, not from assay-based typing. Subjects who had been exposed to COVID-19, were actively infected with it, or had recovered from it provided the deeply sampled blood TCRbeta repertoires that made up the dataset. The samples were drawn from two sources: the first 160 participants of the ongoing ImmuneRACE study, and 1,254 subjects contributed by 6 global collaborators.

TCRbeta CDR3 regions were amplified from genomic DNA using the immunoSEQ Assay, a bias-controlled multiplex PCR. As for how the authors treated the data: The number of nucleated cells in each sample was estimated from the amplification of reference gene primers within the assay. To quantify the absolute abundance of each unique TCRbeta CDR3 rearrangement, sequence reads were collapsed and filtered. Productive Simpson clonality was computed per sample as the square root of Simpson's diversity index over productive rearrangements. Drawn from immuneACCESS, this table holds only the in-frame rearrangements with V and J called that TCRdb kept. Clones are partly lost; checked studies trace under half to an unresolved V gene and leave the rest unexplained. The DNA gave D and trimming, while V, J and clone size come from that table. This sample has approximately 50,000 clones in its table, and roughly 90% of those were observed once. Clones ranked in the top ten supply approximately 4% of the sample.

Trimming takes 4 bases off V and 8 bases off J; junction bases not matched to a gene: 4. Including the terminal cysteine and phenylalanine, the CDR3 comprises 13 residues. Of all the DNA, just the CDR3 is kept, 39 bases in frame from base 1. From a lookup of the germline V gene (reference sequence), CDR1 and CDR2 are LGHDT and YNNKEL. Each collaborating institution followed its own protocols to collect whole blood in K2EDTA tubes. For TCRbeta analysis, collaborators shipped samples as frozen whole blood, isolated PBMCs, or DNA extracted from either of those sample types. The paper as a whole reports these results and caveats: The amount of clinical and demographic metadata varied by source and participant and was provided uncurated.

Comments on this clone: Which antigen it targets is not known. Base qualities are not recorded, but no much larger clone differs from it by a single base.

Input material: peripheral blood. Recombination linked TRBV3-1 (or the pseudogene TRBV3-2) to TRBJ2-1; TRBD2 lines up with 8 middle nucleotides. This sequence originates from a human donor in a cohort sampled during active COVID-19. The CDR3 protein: CASSRQLADEQFF. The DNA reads TGTGCCAGCAGCCGACAACTAGCGGATGAGCAGTTCTTC.